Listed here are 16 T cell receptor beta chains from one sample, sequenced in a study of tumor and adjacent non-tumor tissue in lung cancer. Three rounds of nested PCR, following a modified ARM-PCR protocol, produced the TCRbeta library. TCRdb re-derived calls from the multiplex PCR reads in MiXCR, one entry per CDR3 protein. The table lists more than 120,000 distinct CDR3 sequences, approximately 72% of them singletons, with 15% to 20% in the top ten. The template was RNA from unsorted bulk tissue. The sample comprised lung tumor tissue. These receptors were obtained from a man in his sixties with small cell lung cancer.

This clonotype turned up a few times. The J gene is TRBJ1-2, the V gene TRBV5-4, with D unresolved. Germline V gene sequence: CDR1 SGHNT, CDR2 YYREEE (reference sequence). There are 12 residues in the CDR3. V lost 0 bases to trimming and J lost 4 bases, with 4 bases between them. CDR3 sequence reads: CASSLETYGYTF. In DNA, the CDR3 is TGTGCCAGCAGCTTGGAGACCTATGGCTACACCTTC.

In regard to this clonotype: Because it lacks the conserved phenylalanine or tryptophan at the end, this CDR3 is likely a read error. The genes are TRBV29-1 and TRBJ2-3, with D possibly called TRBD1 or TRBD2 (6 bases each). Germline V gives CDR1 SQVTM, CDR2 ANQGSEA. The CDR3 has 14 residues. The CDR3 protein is CSVGGQANTDTQYL. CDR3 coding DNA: TGTAGCGTTGGGGGGCAGGCAAACACAGATACGCAGTATCTT.

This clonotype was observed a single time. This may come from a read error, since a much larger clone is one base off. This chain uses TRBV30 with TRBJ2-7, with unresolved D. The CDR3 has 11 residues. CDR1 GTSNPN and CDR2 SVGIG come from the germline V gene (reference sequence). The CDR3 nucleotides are TGTACCTGGAGTGTAGGCGCAGAGCAGTACTTC. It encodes CTWSVGAEQYF.

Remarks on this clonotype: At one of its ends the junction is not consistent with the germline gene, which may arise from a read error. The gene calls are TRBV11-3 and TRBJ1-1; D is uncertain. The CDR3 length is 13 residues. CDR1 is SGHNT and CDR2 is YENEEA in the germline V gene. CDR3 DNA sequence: TGTGCCAGCATCTTAGAGGGCGGTACTGAAGCCTTCTTT. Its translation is CASILEGGTEAFF.

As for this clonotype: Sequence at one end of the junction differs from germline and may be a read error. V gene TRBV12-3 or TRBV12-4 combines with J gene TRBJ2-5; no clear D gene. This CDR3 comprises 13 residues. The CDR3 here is CVSSWGPKETQYF. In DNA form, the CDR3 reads TGTGTCAGCAGTTGGGGTCCCAAAGAGACCCAATACTTC.

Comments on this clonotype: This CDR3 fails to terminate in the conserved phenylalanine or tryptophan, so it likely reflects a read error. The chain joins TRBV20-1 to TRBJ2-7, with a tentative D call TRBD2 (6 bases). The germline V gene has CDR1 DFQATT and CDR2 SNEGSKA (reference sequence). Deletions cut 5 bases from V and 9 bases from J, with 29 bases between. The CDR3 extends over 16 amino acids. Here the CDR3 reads CSASHPSSVRRGRQYL. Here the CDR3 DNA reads TGCAGTGCTTCCCATCCGTCTAGCGTAAGGAGGGGCAGGCAGTACCTC.

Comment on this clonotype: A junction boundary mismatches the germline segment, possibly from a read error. The CDR3 loop is CASRDSRNRPQHF. The DNA of the CDR3 is TGTGCTAGCAGGGACAGCCGCAATCGGCCCCAGCATTTT. The chain joins TRBV6-1 to TRBJ1-5; 7 nucleotides line up with TRBD1. The CDR3 contains 13 residues. Germline-derived CDR1 and CDR2 are MNHNS and SASEGT.

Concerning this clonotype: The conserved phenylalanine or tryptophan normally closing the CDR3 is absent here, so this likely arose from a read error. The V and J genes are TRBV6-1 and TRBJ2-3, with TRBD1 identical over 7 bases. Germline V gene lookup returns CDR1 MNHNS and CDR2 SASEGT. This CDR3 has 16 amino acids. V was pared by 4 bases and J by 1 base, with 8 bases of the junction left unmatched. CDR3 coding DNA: TGTGCCAGCAGTGCGTACAGGGGTAAGGGCACAGATACGCAGTATCTT. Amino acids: CASSAYRGKGTDTQYL.

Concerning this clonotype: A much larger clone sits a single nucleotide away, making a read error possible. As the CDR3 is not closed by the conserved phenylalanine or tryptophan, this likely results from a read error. CDR3 coding DNA: TGCAGCGTCTCAGGAGTTACCTACGAGCAGTACTTA. Translated: CSVSGVTYEQYL. The chain couples TRBV29-1 to TRBJ2-7; D unclear. V was trimmed by 6 bases and J by 2 bases, leaving 11 bases between them. CDR3 length: 12 amino acids. CDR1 and CDR2 (germline): SQVTM, ANQGSEA.

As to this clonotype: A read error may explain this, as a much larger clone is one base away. CDR3 sequence (DNA): TGTGCCAGCAGTGATGGGCACCTCTATAGCTACACCTTC. It encodes CASSDGHLYSYTF. The chain couples TRBV2 to TRBJ1-2; D not resolved. The germline V gene encodes CDR1 SNHLY and CDR2 FYNNEI. CDR3 length equals 13 residues.

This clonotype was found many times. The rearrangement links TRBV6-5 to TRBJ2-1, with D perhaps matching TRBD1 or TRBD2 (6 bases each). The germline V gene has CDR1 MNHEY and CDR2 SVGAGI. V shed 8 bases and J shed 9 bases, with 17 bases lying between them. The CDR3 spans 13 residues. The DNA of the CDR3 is TGTGCCAGCGGACAGACGCGGGGCGGTGAGCAGTTCTTC. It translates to CASGQTRGGEQFF.

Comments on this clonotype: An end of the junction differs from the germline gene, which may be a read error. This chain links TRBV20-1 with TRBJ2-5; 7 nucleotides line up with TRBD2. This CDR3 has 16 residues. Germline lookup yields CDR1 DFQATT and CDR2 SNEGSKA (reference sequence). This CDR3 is CSTRRSGRGYQETQYF. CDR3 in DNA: TGCAGTACTAGACGTTCCGGGCGGGGGTACCAAGAGACCCAGTACTTC.

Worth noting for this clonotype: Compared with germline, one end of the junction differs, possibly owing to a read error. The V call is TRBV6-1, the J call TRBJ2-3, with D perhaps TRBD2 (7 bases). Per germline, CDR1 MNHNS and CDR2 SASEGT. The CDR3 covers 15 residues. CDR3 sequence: CTRSEGGCSTDTQYF. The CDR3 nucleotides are TGTACCAGGAGCGAGGGGGGGTGTAGCACAGATACGCAGTATTTT.

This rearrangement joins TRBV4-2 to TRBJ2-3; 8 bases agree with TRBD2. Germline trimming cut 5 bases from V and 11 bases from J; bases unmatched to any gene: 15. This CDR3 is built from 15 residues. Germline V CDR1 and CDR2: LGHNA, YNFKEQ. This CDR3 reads CASSASGRRGGMQYF. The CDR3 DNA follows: TGTGCCAGCAGCGCCAGCGGGAGACGAGGGGGTATGCAGTATTTT.

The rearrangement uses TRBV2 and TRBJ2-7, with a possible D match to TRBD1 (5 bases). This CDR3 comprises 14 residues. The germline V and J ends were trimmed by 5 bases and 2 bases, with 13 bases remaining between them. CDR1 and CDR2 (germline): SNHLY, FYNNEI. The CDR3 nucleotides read TGTGCCAGCAGTTTCACAGGCAGGGCCTACGAGCAGTACGTC. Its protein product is CASSFTGRAYEQYV.

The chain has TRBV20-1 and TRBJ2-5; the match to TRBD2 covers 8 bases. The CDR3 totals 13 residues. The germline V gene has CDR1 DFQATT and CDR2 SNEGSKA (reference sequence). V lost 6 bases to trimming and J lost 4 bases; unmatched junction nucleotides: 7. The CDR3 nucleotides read TGCAGTGCGTCCCTGAGCGGGAGAGAGACCCAGTACTTC. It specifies CSASLSGRETQYF.